One and the same sample provided the 26 T cell receptor beta chains below, sequenced in a study of cytomegalovirus exposure and HLA in healthy donors. Primers included in the PCR were 60 Vbeta and 13 Jbeta primers. The method was immunoSEQ multiplex PCR; TCRdb's version includes in-frame clones alone and lacks a portion of them. The table shows about 130,000 clones, with 70% to 85% occurring only once. The sequencing sample was made of PBMCs. These receptors came from a male donor in good health and CMV-seropositive.

This rearrangement joins TRBV2 to TRBJ1-2; 9 bases are a match to TRBD1. CDR3 length equals 16 residues. Trimming took 0 bases from V and 7 from J; bases not matched to a gene: 9. Germline V gives CDR1 SNHLY, CDR2 FYNNEI. As DNA, the CDR3 is TGTGCCAGCAGTGAAGCGAGCGAGGGACAGGGACTTGGCTACACCTTC. Translating it yields CASSEASEGQGLGYTF.

This clone was counted a few times. The chain carries TRBV28 and TRBJ2-4; D perhaps matches TRBD2 (5 bases). V shed 2 bases and J shed 8 bases, with 13 bases lying between them. The germline CDR1 and CDR2 sequences are MDHEN and SYDVKM. CDR3 length: 14 residues. The CDR3 nucleotides are TGTGCCAGCAGTTTAGTAGCGTTATGGGACATTCAGTACTTC. Translating gives CASSLVALWDIQYF.

The gene calls are TRBV7-8 and TRBJ2-5; 8 positions match TRBD2. The germline CDR1 and CDR2 sequences are SGHVS and FQNEAQ. The CDR3 has 15 residues. J was trimmed by 3 bases and V by 3 bases; bases with no gene match: 6. The CDR3 DNA is TGTGCCAGCAGCTTGAGGGACGGGAGGGAAGAGACCCAGTACTTC. Its translation: CASSLRDGREETQYF.

The chain links TRBV27 to TRBJ1-6, with D hard to call. The V end was cut by 3 bases, the J end by 5 bases, with 11 bases between. The CDR3 has 15 amino acids. Germline V gene data show CDR1 as MNHEY and CDR2 as SMNVEV (reference sequence). For the CDR3, the DNA is TGTGCCAGCAGTTTCCAGACACAAAATAATTCACCCCTCCACTTT. It encodes CASSFQTQNNSPLHF.

This clone has a single count. The CDR3 region is CASRRGENTGELFF. CDR3 coding DNA: TGTGCCAGCAGGCGGGGGGAGAACACCGGGGAGCTGTTTTTT. The V gene is TRBV2, the J gene TRBJ2-2, with 8 nucleotides matching TRBD2. Germline V lookup: CDR1 SNHLY, CDR2 FYNNEI. This CDR3 is 14 amino acids long. V gave up 6 bases and J gave up 1 base; unmatched junction bases: 1.

J is TRBJ2-1 and V is TRBV21-1; TRBD2, the table's D call, lacks a check against the DNA. TRBV21-1 is a documented pseudogene. The CDR3 has 12 amino acids. CDR3 loop: CASSKVEREQFF. The CDR3 DNA is TGTGCCAGCAGCAAAGTGGAGCGAGAGCAGTTCTTC.

The genes are TRBV6-5 and TRBJ2-2; D is undetermined. The V end lost 0 bases, the J end lost 1 base, and 6 bases lay between the germline ends. CDR3 size: 15 residues. Per the germline V gene, CDR1 is MNHEY and CDR2 is SVGAGI. DNA for the CDR3: TGTGCCAGCAGTTACTCGGCTGAGAACACCGGGGAGCTGTTTTTT. It yields the protein CASSYSAENTGELFF.

V and J are TRBV6-5 and TRBJ2-7; D perhaps matches TRBD1 (8 bases). The CDR3 consists of 14 residues. V lost 6 bases and J 5 bases, leaving 17 bases between the germline ends. The germline gives CDR1 MNHEY, CDR2 SVGAGI. The CDR3 coding sequence is TGTGCCAGCAGCCGAACAGGGGGGGCCAACGAGCAGTACTTC. It specifies CASSRTGGANEQYF.

The J gene is TRBJ2-7, the V gene TRBV6-1, with 7 bases aligning to TRBD1. Germline V gene data show CDR1 as MNHNS and CDR2 as SASEGT. After removal of 4 bases from V and 5 bases from J, the junction contained 8 bases not matched to a gene. The CDR3 runs to 14 residues. CDR3 protein: CASSALDRADEQYF. The CDR3 coding sequence is TGTGCCAGCAGTGCCCTCGACAGGGCGGACGAGCAGTACTTC.

This chain connects TRBV11-2 to TRBJ1-1; D is possibly TRBD1 (5 bases). Trimming pared 5 bases from V and 7 bases from J, leaving 20 bases between. The CDR3 runs to 15 residues. The V gene's germline CDR1 is SGHAT and CDR2 FQNNGV. CDR3 region: CASSLWVGQGGEAFF. In nucleotides, the CDR3 is TGTGCCAGCAGCCTATGGGTGGGGCAGGGCGGTGAAGCTTTCTTT.

This clone was seen more than once but under ten times. The chain uses TRBV9 and TRBJ1-1; D perhaps matches TRBD1 (6 bases). Trimming pared 3 bases from V and 4 bases from J, leaving 13 bases between. From germline, CDR1 is SGDLS and CDR2 YYNGEE. The CDR3 loop spans 14 amino acids. The CDR3 DNA reads TGTGCCAGCAGCGCGGGACATTCTGTCACTGAAGCTTTCTTT. Protein product: CASSAGHSVTEAFF.

This rearrangement joins TRBV6-7 to TRBJ2-7; D not certain. TRBV6-7 is an ORF for which the function is uncertain. The CDR3 spans 10 residues. Trimming cost V 2 bases and J 6 bases, with 2 bases left between them. The CDR3 is CASSYLEQYF. Written as DNA, the CDR3 is TGTGCCAGCAGTTACCTCGAGCAGTACTTC.

The V and J genes are TRBV18 and TRBJ1-1, with 8 bases aligning to TRBD1. V was clipped by 1 base and J by 7 bases; unmatched bases: 14. CDR1 is KGHSH, CDR2 LQKENI, per germline. The CDR3 extends over 17 amino acids. The CDR3 DNA is TGTGCCAGCTCACCACTGTCAGGGGGCGCGTCGTACGGTGAAGCTTTCTTT. Protein product: CASSPLSGGASYGEAFF.

The V and J genes are TRBV7-9 and TRBJ1-3, with D possibly matching TRBD1 (5 bases). CDR1 is SEHNR, CDR2 FQNEAQ, per germline (reference sequence). The V end was cut by 0 bases, the J end by 2 bases, with 5 bases between. CDR3 length equals 14 residues. In DNA form, the CDR3 reads TGTGCCAGCAGCTTAGCAGGGGCTGGAAACACCATATATTTT. Its protein product is CASSLAGAGNTIYF.

The J gene is TRBJ1-5, the V gene TRBV6-5, with 7 bases lining up with TRBD1. Losses at the gene ends were 7 bases for V and 5 bases for J; bases not matched to a gene: 5. There are 13 residues in the CDR3. Germline V lookup: CDR1 MNHEY, CDR2 SVGAGI. The CDR3, as DNA: TGTGCCAGCAAGGAGGGGGCAGATCAGCCCCAGCATTTT. It specifies CASKEGADQPQHF.

The rearrangement uses TRBV2 and TRBJ2-3; perhaps TRBD1 as D (5 bases). Germline CDR1 and CDR2: SNHLY and FYNNEI. The CDR3 is 13 residues long. V was cut by 1 base and J by 4 bases, with 6 bases left in between. The CDR3 nucleotides read TGTGCCAGCAGTGAAGTAGGGGCAGATACGCAGTATTTT. This encodes CASSEVGADTQYF. Drawing the rest from reference TRBV2 and TRBJ2-3, the complete variable domain is EPEVTQTPSHQVTQMGQEVILRCVPISNHLYFYWYRQILGQKVEFLVSFYNNEISEKSEIFDDQFSVERPDGSNFTLKIRSTKLEDSAMYFCASSEVGADTQYFGPGTRLTVL.

The chain combines TRBV5-4 with TRBJ1-3; 8 nucleotides agree with TRBD1. CDR3 size: 14 residues. CDR1 and CDR2 (germline): SGHNT, YYREEE (reference sequence). J was trimmed by 4 bases and V by 4 bases; bases with no gene match: 4. The CDR3 DNA is TGTGCCAGCAGCGATGGACAGGGAGGAAACACCATATATTTT. This translates into CASSDGQGGNTIYF.

This clone was recorded only once. J is TRBJ1-2 and V is TRBV6-1; 7 nucleotides line up with TRBD1. Germline loops: CDR1 MNHNS, CDR2 SASEGT. Trimming at V came to 2 bases and at J to 7 bases, leaving 19 bases not matched to a gene. The CDR3 has 18 residues. CDR3 region: CASSEWGDGEGADPGYTF. CDR3 in DNA: TGTGCCAGCAGTGAATGGGGGGATGGCGAGGGGGCGGATCCTGGCTACACCTTC.

The V and J genes are TRBV5-8 and TRBJ2-1; 11 bases fit TRBD2. V gave up 2 bases and J gave up 10 bases; unmatched junction bases: 5. This CDR3 comprises 14 residues. The germline CDR1 and CDR2 sequences are SGHTS and YDEGEE. The CDR3: CASSFLAGGDEQFF. The CDR3 bases are TGTGCCAGCAGCTTTCTAGCGGGGGGTGACGAGCAGTTCTTC.

The chain carries TRBV7-3 and TRBJ2-7; TRBD2 matches at 14 bases. Germline values: CDR1 SGHTA, CDR2 FQGTGA. V trimming: 5 bases; J trimming: 6 bases; junction bases outside the gene matches: 12. This CDR3 spans 17 amino acids. The CDR3 reads CASSPAAGTSGSAEQYF. The CDR3 region has the DNA TGTGCCAGCAGCCCCGCCGCCGGGACTAGCGGGAGTGCCGAGCAGTACTTC.

The chain is built from TRBV5-1 and TRBJ1-1; possible D gene TRBD1, 5 bases. Germline V gene sequence: CDR1 SGHRS, CDR2 YFSETQ. CDR3 length: 14 amino acids. Trimming removed 6 bases at V and 0 bases at J, with 12 bases between. The CDR3 protein is CASNQGSMNTEAFF. CDR3 DNA: TGCGCCAGCAATCAGGGCTCGATGAACACTGAAGCTTTCTTT.

The chain has TRBV10-3 and TRBJ2-5; a weak D match, TRBD1 (6 bases). The DNA end favors TRBJ2-7, so the J call may be wrong. This CDR3 comprises 12 residues. Germline loops: CDR1 ENHRY, CDR2 SYGVKD. Here the CDR3 DNA reads TGTGCCATCAGTTCAGGGGACTACGAGCAGTACTTC. It codes for CAISSGDYEQYF.

This sequence joins TRBV2 and TRBJ2-5; TRBD2 matches 11 bases. J lost 1 base, V lost 6 bases, and 10 bases had no gene match. The germline V gene encodes CDR1 SNHLY and CDR2 FYNNEI. CDR3 size: 17 residues. CDR3 in amino acids: CASRRTLLAGAQETQYF. Written as DNA, the CDR3 is TGTGCCAGCAGGAGAACCCTACTAGCGGGGGCCCAAGAGACCCAGTACTTC.

The chain carries TRBV28 and TRBJ2-3, with 12 positions matching TRBD1. The V segment lost 4 bases and the J segment 1 base; nucleotides outside the gene matches: 15. Germline V gene data show CDR1 as MDHEN and CDR2 as SYDVKM. This CDR3 is built from 20 residues. The CDR3 protein is CASSYRTGTGGAKGTDTQYF. Written as DNA, the CDR3 is TGTGCCAGCAGTTACCGGACCGGGACAGGGGGCGCGAAGGGCACAGATACGCAGTATTTT.

The rearrangement links TRBV7-3 to TRBJ2-2; 7 bases are shared with TRBD2. V lost 5 bases and J lost 2; bases outside the gene matches: 8. Looked up from germline, CDR1 is SGHTA and CDR2 is FQGTGA. The CDR3 covers 16 residues. The CDR3 DNA follows: TGTGCCAGCAGCGCCGGACTAGGATTAAACACCGGGGAGCTGTTTTTT. It encodes CASSAGLGLNTGELFF.

This clone was observed once. One end of the junction is discordant with germline, which a read error may explain. The rearrangement uses TRBV7-9 and TRBJ1-4; no clear D. The CDR3 sequence is 15 residues long. CDR1 and CDR2 from the germline V gene are SEHNR and FQNEAQ (reference sequence). CDR3 region: CSSSLATGSDEKLFF. The CDR3 region has the DNA TGTTCCAGCAGCTTAGCGACGGGGTCTGATGAAAAACTGTTTTTT.